The 22 T cell receptor beta chains listed next were all sequenced from one sample in a study of graft-versus-host responses after intestinal transplantation. Which antigens these TCRs recognize remains unknown. Produced via immunoSEQ multiplex PCR; TCRdb's table is partial and in-frame only. The sample consists of 85,000 to 100,000 clones, around 92% of them appearing once. Sequencing was performed on unstimulated CD8+ T cells sorted from spleen or lymph node cells, taken before transplant. These receptors came from a human donor who was the organ donor for an intestinal transplant.

About this clone itself: The same CDR3 can be traced to other DNA sequences in this sample. The chain uses TRBV28 and TRBJ2-6; D unresolved. Trimming cost V 6 bases and J 0 bases, with 15 bases left between them. The CDR3 covers 17 residues. Germline V gene data show CDR1 as MDHEN and CDR2 as SYDVKM. CDR3 amino acids: CASSSPLLLSGANVLTF. The CDR3 DNA sequence: TGTGCCAGCAGCTCCCCCTTACTTCTCTCTGGGGCCAACGTCCTGACTTTC.

V is TRBV6-8 and J is TRBJ1-6; the D is unclear. CDR3 length equals 15 residues. Germline values: CDR1 MNHGY, CDR2 SAAAGT. V was clipped by 2 bases and J by 10 bases, with 15 bases between them. In DNA, the CDR3 is TGTGCCAGCAGTTACCTGGTCCAGCTAGAATCACCCCTCCACTTT. It translates to CASSYLVQLESPLHF.

Only one count was recorded for this clone. V usage is TRBV5-4 and J usage is TRBJ2-7, with TRBD1 matching 8 bases. Germline V gene sequence: CDR1 SGHNT, CDR2 YYREEE (reference sequence). CDR3 length: 17 residues. V trimming: 0 bases; J trimming: 7 bases; junction bases outside the gene matches: 15. The CDR3 is CASSLGLPRQGLREQYF. The CDR3 bases are TGTGCCAGCAGCTTGGGGCTACCGAGACAGGGGCTTCGGGAGCAGTACTTC. Using reference TRBV5-4 and TRBJ2-7 for the parts outside the CDR3, the full variable domain is ETGVTQSPTHLIKTRGQQVTLRCSSQSGHNTVSWYQQALGQGPQFIFQYYREEENGRGNFPPRFSGLQFPNYSSELNVNALELDDSALYLCASSLGLPRQGLREQYFGPGTRLTVT.

The chain is built from TRBV6-1 and TRBJ1-5; TRBD1 agrees at 9 bases. The V segment lost 3 bases and the J segment 11 bases; nucleotides outside the gene matches: 2. CDR3 length: 12 residues. Germline V gives CDR1 MNHNS, CDR2 SASEGT. The CDR3 reads CASSEGTGTQHF. CDR3 in DNA: TGTGCCAGCAGTGAGGGGACAGGGACCCAGCATTTT.

The rearrangement joins TRBV18 to TRBJ2-2; 7 bases map to TRBD1. The CDR3 has 17 amino acids. V lost 6 bases, J lost 2 bases, and 12 bases stayed unmatched. Germline V gene data show CDR1 as KGHSH and CDR2 as LQKENI. The CDR3 DNA sequence: TGTGCCAGCTCGCTAACCAGGGACAGCCTAAACACCGGGGAGCTGTTTTTT. Translating gives CASSLTRDSLNTGELFF.

The chain recombines TRBV5-1 with TRBJ2-7; TRBD2 aligns across 11 bases. Looked up from germline, CDR1 is SGHRS and CDR2 is YFSETQ. J lost 7 bases, V lost 0 bases, and 3 bases had no gene match. This CDR3 comprises 14 residues. Here the CDR3 DNA reads TGCGCCAGCAGCTTGGTTCTAGCGGGAGGTGAGCAGTACTTC. This sequence encodes CASSLVLAGGEQYF. The variable domain in full, completed from reference TRBV5-1 and TRBJ2-7, reads KAGVTQTPRYLIKTRGQQVTLSCSPISGHRSVSWYQQTPGQGLQFLFEYFSETQRNKGNFPGRFSGRQFSNSRSEMNVSTLELGDSALYLCASSLVLAGGEQYFGPGTRLTVT.

The table lists this clone with a count of one. V and J are TRBV30 and TRBJ1-5, with 7 bases lining up with TRBD1. The CDR3 is 14 amino acids. Losses at the gene ends were 0 bases for V and 1 base for J; bases not matched to a gene: 0. Germline loops: CDR1 GTSNPN, CDR2 SVGIG (reference sequence). CDR3 nucleotides: TGTGCCTGGAGTGTGACAGGGAGCAATCAGCCCCAGCATTTT. It specifies CAWSVTGSNQPQHF.

This clone was seen just once. The rearrangement uses TRBV5-1 and TRBJ1-1, with D perhaps matching TRBD1 (5 bases). Trimming removed 4 bases from V and 1 base from J, with 14 bases in between. The CDR3 totals 15 residues. From germline, CDR1 is SGHRS and CDR2 YFSETQ. CDR3 sequence reads: CASSPHQGWNTEAFF. The CDR3 nucleotides are TGCGCCAGCAGCCCCCACCAGGGATGGAACACTGAAGCTTTCTTT.

The chain joins TRBV30 to TRBJ2-1; no reliable D call. CDR3 length: 15 amino acids. Looked up from germline, CDR1 is GTSNPN and CDR2 is SVGIG (reference sequence). Trimming shortened V by 0 bases and J by 5 bases, and 14 bases separated the two germline ends. The DNA for the CDR3 is TGTGCCTGGAGTGTAAATTTGGGCAACCACAATGAGCAGTTCTTC. It yields the protein CAWSVNLGNHNEQFF.

The CDR3 is CASSFGQGAVFYEQYF. CDR3 DNA: TGTGCCAGCAGCTTCGGACAGGGGGCCGTCTTTTACGAGCAGTACTTC. J is TRBJ2-7 and V is TRBV28; 11 bases align to TRBD1. Germline-derived CDR1 and CDR2 are MDHEN and SYDVKM. The V and J ends lost 6 bases and 4 bases, in that order; junction bases with no gene match: 11. The CDR3 length is 16 residues.

The CDR3 DNA reads as TGTGCCAGCAGCTTGGCGGGGAGCTCCTACAATGAGCAGTTCTTC. Translated: CASSLAGSSYNEQFF. The chain employs TRBV7-8 and TRBJ2-1; perhaps TRBD2 as D (6 bases). Trimming shortened V by 3 bases and J by 0 bases, and 9 bases separated the two germline ends. Germline CDR1 is SGHVS and CDR2 is FQNEAQ. The CDR3 runs to 15 residues.

This clone appeared once. The J gene is TRBJ2-7, the V gene TRBV7-2; 7 nucleotides align to TRBD2. This CDR3 is 16 amino acids long. V gave up 4 bases and J gave up 2 bases; unmatched junction bases: 11. Germline lookup yields CDR1 SGHTA and CDR2 FQGNSA. CDR3 nucleotide sequence: TGTGCCAGCAGCTCGTGGTTGTCTAGCGGAACCTACGAGCAGTACTTC. It is translated as CASSSWLSSGTYEQYF.

The chain links TRBV7-9 to TRBJ2-1; 8 bases align to TRBD2. The CDR3 runs 16 residues. Trimming removed 2 bases from V and 6 bases from J; junction bases left unmatched: 9. Germline-derived CDR1 and CDR2 are SEHNR and FQNEAQ (reference sequence). Here the CDR3 DNA reads TGTGCCAGCAGCTTACCCCGGACTAGCAGCGGCAATGAGCAGTTCTTC. This codes for CASSLPRTSSGNEQFF.

V gene TRBV15 combines with J gene TRBJ2-1; 8 bases match TRBD1. V gave up 6 bases and J gave up 5 bases; unmatched junction bases: 12. The CDR3 covers 16 residues. CDR1 and CDR2 (germline): LNHNV, YYDKDF (reference sequence). The CDR3 DNA reads as TGTGCCACCAGTACACCTTGGACAGGGTTTCACAATGAGCAGTTCTTC. This sequence encodes CATSTPWTGFHNEQFF.

This rearrangement joins TRBV5-1 to TRBJ1-2, with TRBD1 as a possible D gene (5 bases). This CDR3 has 15 residues. Germline V CDR1 and CDR2: SGHRS, YFSETQ. The V gene lost 0 bases and the J gene lost 0 bases, with 9 bases spanning the gap. The CDR3 loop is CASSLGQIPNYGYTF. The CDR3 coding sequence is TGCGCCAGCAGCTTGGGACAGATACCTAACTATGGCTACACCTTC.

V and J are TRBV6-1 and TRBJ1-5, with 8 bases matching TRBD1. V was pared by 2 bases and J by 5 bases, with 5 bases of the junction left unmatched. Germline V gene data show CDR1 as MNHNS and CDR2 as SASEGT. The CDR3 length is 15 residues. The CDR3 coding sequence is TGTGCCAGCAGTGAACCGGACAGGGAGGATCAGCCCCAGCATTTT. Its translation is CASSEPDREDQPQHF.

The chain links TRBV5-5 to TRBJ1-2, with D possibly matching TRBD1 (6 bases). Germline V gene data show CDR1 as SGHKS and CDR2 as YYEKEE (reference sequence). Trimming took off 0 bases at V and 7 bases at J, with 10 bases between the two ends. The CDR3 spans 13 residues. CDR3 loop: CASSLGQGPGYTF. The CDR3 coding sequence is TGTGCCAGCAGCTTGGGGCAGGGGCCTGGCTACACCTTC.

V usage is TRBV11-3 and J usage is TRBJ2-7; D may be TRBD1 (5 bases). Deletions cut 2 bases from V and 2 bases from J, with 13 bases between. The CDR3 has 15 amino acids. Germline CDR1 reads SGHNT; CDR2 reads YENEEA. CDR3: CASSLILDKPYEQYF. The CDR3 bases are TGTGCCAGCAGCTTAATTTTGGACAAACCCTACGAGCAGTACTTC.

The V gene is TRBV21-1, the J gene TRBJ1-2; TRBD1 is the table's D call and was not checked against the DNA. TRBV21-1 is labeled a pseudogene. This CDR3 comprises 16 residues. CDR3 sequence (DNA): TGTGCCAGCAGCAAAGTGGAAGACAGGGCTAACTATGGCTACACCTTC. Translation gives CASSKVEDRANYGYTF.

The rearrangement links TRBV7-9 to TRBJ2-1; no clear D gene. V dropped 5 bases and J dropped 6 bases, with 8 bases sitting between them. Per the germline V gene, CDR1 is SEHNR and CDR2 is FQNEAQ (reference sequence). This CDR3 is built from 12 residues. The CDR3 coding sequence is TGTGCCAGCAGCCCCCCTCGCAATGAGCAGTTCTTC. Translation gives CASSPPRNEQFF.

This rearrangement joins TRBV9 to TRBJ2-5, with 7 nucleotides matching TRBD1. The length of the CDR3 is 15 residues. From germline, CDR1 is SGDLS and CDR2 YYNGEE. V lost 3 bases and J lost 3; bases outside the gene matches: 8. The DNA for the CDR3 is TGTGCCAGCAGCGCCTCCGGGACAGCTAAAGAGACCCAGTACTTC. This translates into CASSASGTAKETQYF. The full variable domain, its missing parts supplied by reference TRBV9 and TRBJ2-5, is DSGVTQTPKHLITATGQRVTLRCSPRSGDLSVYWYQQSLDQGLQFLIQYYNGEERAKGNILERFSAQQFPDLHSELNLSSLELGDSALYFCASSASGTAKETQYFGPGTRLLVL.

This rearrangement joins TRBV14 to TRBJ2-7; 16 nucleotides match TRBD2. The germline V gene encodes CDR1 SGHDN and CDR2 FVKESK. The CDR3 covers 18 residues. J gave up 2 bases and V 0 bases, and 4 bases lay outside the gene matches. CDR3 residues: CASSQDVGLAGGAYEQYF. Here the CDR3 DNA reads TGTGCCAGCAGCCAAGACGTGGGACTAGCGGGAGGGGCCTACGAGCAGTACTTC.